A selection of T cell receptor beta chains follows, all from one sample in a study of cytomegalovirus exposure and HLA in healthy donors. Measured with immunoSEQ multiplex PCR; TCRdb has only the in-frame clones, and not every one. The sample records around 200,000 clones, 82% being singletons. The sample taken for sequencing was PBMCs. These receptors all stem from a man aged 40-55 years in good health and CMV-seropositive. The CDR3 runs from the conserved cysteine through the conserved F or W. A D gene is named only where the DNA matches it firmly. Part of the rows lack a size; the others show once, few, many or a class for expanded clones.

v_call	d_call	j_call	clone_size	cdr3_length	cdr3_nt	cdr3_aa
TRBV10-3	NA	TRBJ2-1	few	14	TGTGCCATCAGTGAGTCCGGGACTGCAAATGAGCAGTTCTTC	CAISESGTANEQFF
TRBV5-8	TRBD1	TRBJ2-2	NA	16	TGTGCCAGCAGCTTGAGGACAGGGGGATACACCGGGGAGCTGTTTTTT	CASSLRTGGYTGELFF
TRBV27	NA	TRBJ1-4	few	13	TGTGCCAGCAGTTTAACTACTAATGAAAAACTGTTTTTT	CASSLTTNEKLFF
TRBV27	TRBD1	TRBJ2-1	NA	15	TGTGCCAGCAGTCCTCAAGGACAGGGCCACAATGAGCAGTTCTTC	CASSPQGQGHNEQFF
TRBV15	NA	TRBJ1-4	once	15	TGTGCCACCAGCACCTCAGGGGAGACTAATGAAAAACTGTTTTTT	CATSTSGETNEKLFF
TRBV6-1	TRBD1	TRBJ2-7	few	14	TGTGCCAGCAGATCAACAGGGGGATCCTACGAGCAGTACTTC	CASRSTGGSYEQYF
TRBV7-9	NA	TRBJ2-5	NA	11	TGTGCCAGCAGCTTCTCAGAGACCCAGTACTTC	CASSFSETQYF
TRBV15	NA	TRBJ2-6	NA	16	TGTGCCACCAGCAGGAGGCAGAGCTCTGGGGCCAACGTCCTGACTTTC	CATSRRQSSGANVLTF
TRBV7-3	TRBD2	TRBJ2-3	NA	16	TGTGCCAGCAGCTTAAACGTCGGGAGGGCAGGAGATACGCAGTATTTT	CASSLNVGRAGDTQYF
TRBV18	TRBD1	TRBJ1-3	once	15	TGTGCCAGCTCACGGGACAGGCGCTCTGGAAACACCATATATTTT	CASSRDRRSGNTIYF
TRBV14	NA	TRBJ2-1	once	15	TGTGCCAGCAGCCAAGGACTACAACCCTACAATGAGCAGTTCTTC	CASSQGLQPYNEQFF
TRBV7-6	NA	TRBJ2-1	NA	14	TGTGCCAGCAGCTTAGGGACCGTGAGGGATGAGCAGTTCTTC	CASSLGTVRDEQFF
TRBV6-5	TRBD1	TRBJ1-2	NA	14	TGTGCCAGCAGCAGCCGGACAGGACGATATGGCTACACCTTC	CASSSRTGRYGYTF
TRBV29-1	NA	TRBJ1-2	NA	14	TGCAGCGTTGATGGGGGCGACCGACACTATGGCTACACCTTC	CSVDGGDRHYGYTF
TRBV9	NA	TRBJ2-5	NA	16	TGTGCCAGCAGCCCACATTATAGGGGCGCTGAAGAGACCCAGTACTTC	CASSPHYRGAEETQYF
TRBV6-5	NA	TRBJ1-1	NA	16	TGTGCCAGCAGTTACTCCATGGGAGGCCCGAACACTGAAGCTTTCTTT	CASSYSMGGPNTEAFF
TRBV19	TRBD2	TRBJ2-1	NA	16	TGTGCCAGTAGTGAGGGGCGGGAGACGATATACAATGAGCAGTTCTTC	CASSEGRETIYNEQFF
TRBV6-5	NA	TRBJ1-1	NA	15	TGTGCCAGCAGTTTGGGCCCAAGGGAGGGCACTGAAGCTTTCTTT	CASSLGPREGTEAFF
TRBV29-1	TRBD2	TRBJ2-7	NA	14	TGCAGCCAACGAACTAGCGGGAGGGCCTGCGAGCAGTACTTC	CSQRTSGRACEQYF
TRBV4-1	NA	TRBJ2-3	NA	15	TGCGCCAGCAGCACTAGAGGACAGAGCACAGATACGCAGTATTTT	CASSTRGQSTDTQYF
TRBV4-1	NA	TRBJ1-1	few	14	TGCGCCAGCAGCCAAGACGGGATGGCAACTGAAGCTTTCTTT	CASSQDGMATEAFF
TRBV7-6	TRBD2	TRBJ2-3	NA	18	TGTGCCAGCAGCTTCCCCCTGAGATCTAGCGGGATGGAAGATACGCAGTATTTT	CASSFPLRSSGMEDTQYF
TRBV20-1	NA	TRBJ1-2	few	10	TGCAGTGCTGGACACGATGGCTACACCTTC	CSAGHDGYTF
TRBV9	NA	TRBJ1-5	few	15	TGTGCCAGCAGCGTAGGAGGACATAGCAATCAGCCCCAGCATTTT	CASSVGGHSNQPQHF
TRBV19	TRBD1	TRBJ1-1	NA	13	TGTGCCAGTAGTTTCACAGGGGGGACTGAAGCTTTCTTT	CASSFTGGTEAFF
TRBV6-5	TRBD1	TRBJ1-1	few	15	TGTGCCAGCAGTACTGAGGGGGCTGGGAACACTGAAGCTTTCTTT	CASSTEGAGNTEAFF